This entry lists 22 T cell receptor beta chains sequenced from one sample in a study of blood T cell repertoires in COVID-19. TCRdb's copy holds only in-frame clones and misses some; the assay was immunoSEQ multiplex PCR. The sample lists about 130,000 clones; around 82% were seen once. The sequenced sample consisted of peripheral blood. The receptors derive from a man aged 25-45 years with COVID-19, enrolled during active disease.

This CDR3 is CSVEAGLFNYGYTF. The CDR3 DNA reads as TGCAGCGTTGAAGCAGGATTATTTAACTATGGCTACACCTTC. The J gene is TRBJ1-2, the V gene TRBV29-1, with D unresolved. Per germline, CDR1 SQVTM and CDR2 ANQGSEA. CDR3 length equals 14 residues. V lost 1 base, J lost 1 base, and 10 bases lay in between.

The rearrangement joins TRBV2 to TRBJ2-5; the D is unclear. V was trimmed by 3 bases and J by 7 bases, leaving 12 bases between them. CDR3 length: 13 amino acids. From germline, CDR1 is SNHLY and CDR2 FYNNEI. The CDR3 DNA reads as TGTGCCAGCAGTGAGATCCTGGAGTTGACCCAGTACTTC. Translated, it gives CASSEILELTQYF.

This clone occurred a few times. The rearrangement links TRBV6-7 to TRBJ2-3; D ambiguous. TRBV6-7 is an ORF, with its function uncertain. Deletions cut 2 bases from V and 2 bases from J, with 5 bases between. This CDR3 has 13 residues. This CDR3 reads CASSYPLTDTQYF. CDR3 sequence (DNA): TGTGCCAGCAGTTACCCTCTCACAGATACGCAGTATTTT.

The CDR3 loop reads CASSLRDWGKATQYF. CDR3 DNA sequence: TGTGCCAGCAGCTTACGGGACTGGGGCAAAGCAACCCAGTACTTC. The chain recombines TRBV7-2 with TRBJ2-5; possible D gene TRBD2, 6 bases. Germline-derived CDR1 and CDR2 are SGHTA and FQGNSA. V lost 2 bases and J lost 8, with 18 bases in between. This CDR3 has 15 residues.

The J gene is TRBJ1-6, the V gene TRBV12-3 or TRBV12-4; 10 bases are shared with TRBD1. Trimming at V came to 2 bases and at J to 14 bases, leaving 3 bases not matched to a gene. The CDR3 is 13 residues long. CDR3 bases: TGTGCCAGCAGTTTAATGGACAGGGGGTCCCTCCACTTT. Its translation is CASSLMDRGSLHF.

The rearrangement links TRBV7-2 to TRBJ2-2, with TRBD1 matching over 7 bases. Germline V gene lookup returns CDR1 SGHTA and CDR2 FQGNSA. Unmatched junction bases numbered 6, after V lost 5 bases and J lost 3 bases. The CDR3 sequence is 15 residues long. The CDR3 nucleotides read TGTGCCAGCAGCCCCCAAACAGGGGACACCGGGGAGCTGTTTTTT. Translating it yields CASSPQTGDTGELFF.

The CDR3 region is CASSANSGGAGNEQFF. CDR3 DNA: TGTGCCAGCAGTGCCAATAGCGGGGGGGCCGGGAATGAGCAGTTCTTC. This sequence joins TRBV6-2 or TRBV6-3 and TRBJ2-1; 11 bases agree with TRBD2. This CDR3 region has 16 residues. Germline assignment: CDR1 MNHEY and CDR2 SVGEGT. The trim removed 5 bases at V and 7 bases at J, leaving 10 bases unmatched.

The chain employs TRBV6-5 and TRBJ2-7, with TRBD1 matching 7 bases. Germline V CDR1 and CDR2: MNHEY, SVGAGI. The CDR3 has 15 residues. With V trimmed by 2 bases and J by 0 bases, 4 bases remained unmatched. The DNA for the CDR3 is TGTGCCAGCAGTTACGGGACAGTTTCCTCCTACGAGCAGTACTTC. This gives the protein CASSYGTVSSYEQYF.

CDR3 sequence reads: CASSFQAGGPTQYF. As DNA, the CDR3 is TGTGCCAGCAGTTTCCAAGCGGGAGGGCCGACCCAGTACTTC. The V gene is TRBV28, the J gene TRBJ2-5, with 10 bases aligning to TRBD2. V lost 3 bases, J lost 7 bases, and 5 bases stayed unmatched. The CDR3 has 14 amino acids. CDR1 is MDHEN, CDR2 SYDVKM, per germline. The full variable domain, rest sourced from reference TRBV28 and TRBJ2-5, is DVKVTQSSRYLVKRTGEKVFLECVQDMDHENMFWYRQDPGLGLRLIYFSYDVKMKEKGDIPEGYSVSREKKERFSLILESASTNQTSMYLCASSFQAGGPTQYFGPGTRLLVL.

The chain employs TRBV4-1 and TRBJ1-2; D remains ambiguous. CDR3 size: 14 residues. Trimming pared 0 bases from V and 8 bases from J, leaving 13 bases between. The V gene's germline CDR1 is MGHRA and CDR2 YSYEKL. The CDR3, as DNA: TGCGCCAGCAGCCAAGACAGGCGGGCGGGAGGCTACACCTTC. Its translation: CASSQDRRAGGYTF.

The chain couples TRBV7-2 to TRBJ2-3; TRBD2 agrees at 8 bases. This CDR3 comprises 16 residues. CDR1 is SGHTA, CDR2 FQGNSA, per germline. V lost 3 bases, J lost 4 bases, and 9 bases stayed unmatched. Here the CDR3 reads CASSFSGGRRADTQYF. CDR3 bases: TGTGCCAGCAGCTTTTCGGGGGGGAGACGGGCAGATACGCAGTATTTT. The entire variable domain, with the rest obtained from reference TRBV7-2 and TRBJ2-3, is as follows: GAGVSQSPSNKVTEKGKDVELRCDPISGHTALYWYRQSLGQGLEFLIYFQGNSAPDKSGLPSDRFSAERTGGSVSTLTIQRTQQEDSAVYLCASSFSGGRRADTQYFGPGTRLTVL.

The V gene is TRBV4-1, the J gene TRBJ2-2, with TRBD1 identical over 8 bases. Germline CDR1 reads MGHRA; CDR2 reads YSYEKL. The CDR3 spans 16 residues. J was trimmed by 3 bases and V by 4 bases; bases with no gene match: 7. The CDR3 coding sequence is TGCGCCAGCAGCCGGGACAGGTGGAGTTACACCGGGGAGCTGTTTTTT. It is translated as CASSRDRWSYTGELFF.

V usage is TRBV4-2 and J usage is TRBJ1-2, with no clear D. The CDR3 consists of 16 residues. The ends were cut back, 2 bases at V and 2 bases at J, with 15 bases in the middle. Germline assignment: CDR1 LGHNA and CDR2 YNFKEQ. The CDR3 bases are TGTGCCAGCAGCCAAACGCAGGCGCCAATAAACTATGGCTACACCTTC. It specifies CASSQTQAPINYGYTF.

This clone was recorded a few times. This chain joins TRBV11-2 and TRBJ2-7; a weak D match, TRBD1 (5 bases). The CDR3 has 15 residues. The V gene's germline CDR1 is SGHAT and CDR2 FQNNGV. With 7 bases removed from V and 1 base from J, the gap between germline ends came to 17 bases. In DNA form, the CDR3 reads TGTGCCAGCACCCCGACAGCGACGACATCCTACGAGCAGTACTTC. Translating it yields CASTPTATTSYEQYF. Combining the CDR3 with reference TRBV11-2 and TRBJ2-7 gives the whole variable domain EAGVAQSPRYKIIEKRQSVAFWCNPISGHATLYWYQQILGQGPKLLIQFQNNGVVDDSQLPKDRFSAERLKGVDSTLKIQPAKLEDSAVYLCASTPTATTSYEQYFGPGTRLTVT.

The chain couples TRBV19 to TRBJ1-4; D gene uncertain. Trimming took 1 base from V and 0 from J, leaving 9 bases between them. Germline V gene lookup returns CDR1 LNHDA and CDR2 SQIVND (reference sequence). This CDR3 contains 16 residues. The chain's CDR3 is CASSIAGRSTNEKLFF. For the CDR3, the DNA is TGTGCCAGTAGTATAGCTGGCAGATCAACTAATGAAAAACTGTTTTTT.

The rearrangement uses TRBV7-2 and TRBJ1-2, with 11 bases aligning to TRBD1. Germline V CDR1 and CDR2: SGHTA, FQGNSA. The CDR3 consists of 16 residues. V was pared by 2 bases and J by 5 bases, with 7 bases of the junction left unmatched. This chain's CDR3 is CASSLLRTGGWYGYTF. CDR3 nucleotide sequence: TGTGCCAGCAGCTTATTGAGGACAGGGGGCTGGTATGGCTACACCTTC.

J is TRBJ2-3 and V is TRBV11-3; 9 nucleotides line up with TRBD2. The length of the CDR3 is 12 residues. Trimming at V came to 10 bases and at J to 6 bases, leaving 5 bases not matched to a gene. Germline V gives CDR1 SGHNT, CDR2 YENEEA. The CDR3 region has the DNA TGTGCCACCGGGACTAGCCGGGATACGCAGTATTTT. Residues: CATGTSRDTQYF.

CDR3 DNA sequence: TGTGCCAGCAGCTTAGAGGCAGGGGGCTATGGCTACACCTTC. It yields the protein CASSLEAGGYGYTF. The chain links TRBV7-2 to TRBJ1-2; 7 bases are a match to TRBD1. Germline CDR1 is SGHTA and CDR2 is FQGNSA. With V trimmed by 1 base and J by 4 bases, 3 bases remained unmatched. The CDR3 runs to 14 residues.

The chain combines TRBV28 with TRBJ2-5, with 8 bases aligning to TRBD1. CDR3 length equals 13 residues. CDR1 is MDHEN and CDR2 is SYDVKM in the germline V gene. The J segment lost 5 bases and the V segment lost 5 bases, leaving 4 bases of the junction unmatched. In DNA, the CDR3 is TGTGCCAGCAGTCGGACAGGGTCGGAGACCCAGTACTTC. Translated: CASSRTGSETQYF.

This clone was seen ten or more times. This sequence joins TRBV20-1 and TRBJ2-7; no reliable D call. Germline CDR1 is DFQATT and CDR2 is SNEGSKA (reference sequence). V lost 5 bases, J lost 1 base, and 6 bases lay in between. This CDR3 region has 11 residues. CDR3 DNA: TGCAGTGCTTCCGGGTCCTACGAGCAGTACTTC. Amino acid sequence: CSASGSYEQYF.

V gene TRBV2 combines with J gene TRBJ2-1; 13 bases are shared with TRBD2. This CDR3 is built from 14 residues. Germline-derived CDR1 and CDR2 are SNHLY and FYNNEI. Trimming cost V 5 bases and J 6 bases; bases outside gene matches: 1. The DNA of the CDR3 is TGTGCCAGCAGTACTAGCGGGGGGGCCAATGAGCAGTTCTTC. Protein sequence: CASSTSGGANEQFF.

This sequence joins TRBV5-1 and TRBJ1-5; possible D gene TRBD1, 5 bases. CDR1 and CDR2 (germline): SGHRS, YFSETQ. The CDR3 length is 14 residues. With 4 bases removed from V and 6 bases from J, the gap between germline ends came to 14 bases. This CDR3 is CASSPEGVGQPQHF. The CDR3 region has the DNA TGCGCCAGCAGCCCCGAAGGGGTTGGTCAGCCCCAGCATTTT.